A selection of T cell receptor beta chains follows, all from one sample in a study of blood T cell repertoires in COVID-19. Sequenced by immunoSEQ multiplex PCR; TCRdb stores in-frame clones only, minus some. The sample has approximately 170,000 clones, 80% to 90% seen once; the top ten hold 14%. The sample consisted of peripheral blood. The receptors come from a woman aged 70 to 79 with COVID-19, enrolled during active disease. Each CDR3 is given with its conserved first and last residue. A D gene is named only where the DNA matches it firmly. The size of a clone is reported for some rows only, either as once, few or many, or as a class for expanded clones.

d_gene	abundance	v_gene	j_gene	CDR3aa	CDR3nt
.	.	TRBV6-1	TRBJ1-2	CASSEFGSDYGYTF	TGTGCCAGCAGTGAATTCGGGTCGGACTATGGCTACACCTTC
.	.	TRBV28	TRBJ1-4	CASSLYRRANEKLFF	TGTGCCAGCAGTTTATACCGCAGGGCCAATGAAAAACTGTTTTTT
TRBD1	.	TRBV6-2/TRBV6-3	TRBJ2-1	CASSSLTGTGHYNEQFF	TGTGCCAGCAGTTCGTTAACCGGGACAGGGCATTACAATGAGCAGTTCTTC
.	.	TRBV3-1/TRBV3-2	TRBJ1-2	CASSQVAGLGGYTF	TGTGCCAGCAGCCAAGTCGCGGGTTTGGGGGGCTACACCTTC
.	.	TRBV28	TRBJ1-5	CASRPGIGQPQHF	TGTGCCAGCAGGCCAGGGATAGGTCAGCCCCAGCATTTT
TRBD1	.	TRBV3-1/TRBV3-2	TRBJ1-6	CASSQSRTGGSPLHF	TGTGCCAGCAGCCAAAGTCGGACAGGGGGTTCACCCCTCCACTTT
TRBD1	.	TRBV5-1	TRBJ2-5	CASSFAPGQDQETQYF	TGCGCCAGCAGCTTTGCACCGGGACAGGACCAAGAGACCCAGTACTTC
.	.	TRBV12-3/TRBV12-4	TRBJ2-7	CASSLLLGYEQYF	TGTGCCAGCAGTCTACTCCTCGGGTACGAGCAGTACTTC
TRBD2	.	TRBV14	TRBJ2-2	CASSRQLAGGTGELFF	TGTGCCAGCAGCCGACAATTGGCGGGGGGGACCGGGGAGCTGTTTTTT
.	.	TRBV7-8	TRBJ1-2	CASSLDRSRNYGYTF	TGTGCCAGCAGCTTAGACCGGTCACGCAACTATGGCTACACCTTC
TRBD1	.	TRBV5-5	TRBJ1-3	CASSLDGTGGLVSGNTIYF	TGTGCCAGCAGCTTGGATGGGACAGGGGGCCTGGTATCTGGAAACACCATATATTTT
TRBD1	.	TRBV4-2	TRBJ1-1	CASSPWTGSHGTEAFF	TGTGCCAGCAGCCCGTGGACAGGGTCTCATGGCACTGAAGCTTTCTTT
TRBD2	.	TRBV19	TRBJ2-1	CASSIVGGGYNEQFF	TGTGCCAGTAGTATAGTCGGGGGGGGCTACAATGAGCAGTTCTTC
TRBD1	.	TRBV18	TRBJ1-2	CASSPLGQEVYGYTF	TGTGCCAGCTCACCACTCGGACAGGAAGTTTATGGCTACACCTTC
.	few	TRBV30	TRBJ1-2	CACRYSTFDGYTF	TGTGCCTGCCGATACAGCACCTTTGATGGCTACACCTTC
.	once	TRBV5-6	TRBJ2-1	CASRKGTPYNEQFF	TGTGCCAGCAGGAAGGGGACACCATACAATGAGCAGTTCTTC
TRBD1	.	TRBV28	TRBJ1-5	CASSSLDRGSNQPQHF	TGTGCCAGCAGTTCCTTGGACAGGGGGAGCAATCAGCCCCAGCATTTT
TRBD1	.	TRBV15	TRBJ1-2	CATSRDRRGRPYGYTF	TGTGCCACCAGCAGAGATAGGAGGGGGCGGCCCTATGGCTACACCTTC
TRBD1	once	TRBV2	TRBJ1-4	CASRWTDRENEKLFF	TGTGCCAGCAGATGGACTGACAGGGAAAATGAAAAACTGTTTTTT
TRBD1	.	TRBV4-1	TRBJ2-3	CASSTRQGTDTQYF	TGCGCCAGCAGCACACGACAGGGGACAGATACGCAGTATTTT
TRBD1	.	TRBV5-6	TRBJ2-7	CASSLVAGGTGEQYF	TGTGCCAGCAGCTTGGTGGCAGGGGGCACGGGCGAGCAGTACTTC
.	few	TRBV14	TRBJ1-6	CASSQTRESPLHF	TGTGCCAGCAGCCAGACGAGGGAATCACCCCTCCACTTT
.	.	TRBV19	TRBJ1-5	CASSPDRNNQPQHF	TGTGCCAGTAGTCCAGACAGAAACAATCAGCCCCAGCATTTT
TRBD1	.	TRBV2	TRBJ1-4	CASTTGDRDEKLFF	TGTGCCAGCACGACAGGGGACAGGGACGAAAAACTGTTTTTT
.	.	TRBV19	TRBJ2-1	CASSIDPRGTLSDNEQFF	TGTGCCAGTAGTATAGATCCGAGGGGGACACTTTCAGACAATGAGCAGTTCTTC
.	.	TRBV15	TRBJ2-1	CATSRDLSGGSYNEQFF	TGTGCCACCAGCAGAGATCTCTCCGGGGGTTCCTACAATGAGCAGTTCTTC
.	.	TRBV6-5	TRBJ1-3	CASSYEPNSGNTIYF	TGTGCCAGCAGTTACGAGCCGAACTCTGGAAACACCATATATTTT
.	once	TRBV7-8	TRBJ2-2	CASSLAPLANTGELFF	TGTGCCAGCAGCTTAGCACCTTTGGCCAACACCGGGGAGCTGTTTTTT
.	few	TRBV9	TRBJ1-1	CASSVGRTRNTEAFF	TGTGCCAGCAGCGTAGGTCGTACAAGAAACACTGAAGCTTTCTTT
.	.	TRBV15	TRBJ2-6	CATSRVISGANVLTF	TGTGCCACCAGCAGAGTCATCTCTGGGGCCAACGTCCTGACTTTC
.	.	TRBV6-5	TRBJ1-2	CASGKGGEDYGYTF	TGTGCCAGCGGAAAGGGAGGAGAGGACTATGGCTACACCTTC
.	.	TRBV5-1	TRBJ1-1	CAISKIPRQNTEAFF	TGCGCCATCTCCAAGATACCCAGACAGAACACTGAAGCTTTCTTT
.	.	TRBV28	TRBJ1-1	CASSLRGIATEAFF	TGTGCCAGCAGTTTAAGGGGCATTGCCACTGAAGCTTTCTTT
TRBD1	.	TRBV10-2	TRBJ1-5	CASSQGAGQPQHF	TGCGCCAGCAGTCAGGGGGCTGGTCAGCCCCAGCATTTT
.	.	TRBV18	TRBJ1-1	CASSPSLRLMNTEAFF	TGTGCCAGCTCACCTTCCCTCAGGCTAATGAACACTGAAGCTTTCTTT
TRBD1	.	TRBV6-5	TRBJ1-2	CASSPTGGGGYTF	TGTGCCAGCAGTCCGACAGGGGGAGGTGGCTACACCTTC
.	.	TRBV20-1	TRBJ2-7	CSASLDFEQYF	TGCAGTGCTAGCTTGGACTTCGAGCAGTACTTC
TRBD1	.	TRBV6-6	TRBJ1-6	CASKKQGLFNSPLHF	TGTGCCAGCAAAAAACAGGGGCTCTTTAATTCACCCCTCCACTTT
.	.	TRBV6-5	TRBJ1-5	CASSLTGQPQHF	TGTGCCAGCAGCTTGACCGGGCAGCCCCAGCATTTT
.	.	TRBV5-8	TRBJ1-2	CASSFLSDRSYGYTF	TGTGCCAGCAGCTTCCTTTCTGACAGGTCCTATGGCTACACCTTC
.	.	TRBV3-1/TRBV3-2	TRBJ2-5	CASSQEARVGRETQYF	TGTGCCAGCAGCCAAGAGGCCAGGGTAGGCAGAGAGACCCAGTACTTC
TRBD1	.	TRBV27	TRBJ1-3	CASSGTAGNTIYF	TGTGCCAGCAGTGGGACAGCTGGAAACACCATATATTTT
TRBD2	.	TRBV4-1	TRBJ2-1	CASSHPSGSSYNEQFF	TGCGCCAGCAGCCACCCCAGCGGGAGCTCCTACAATGAGCAGTTCTTC
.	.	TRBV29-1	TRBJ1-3	CSVEVPAGNTIYF	TGCAGCGTTGAAGTCCCGGCTGGAAACACCATATATTTT
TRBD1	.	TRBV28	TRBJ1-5	CATVRLQGATNQPQHF	TGTGCCACCGTACGTCTACAGGGGGCTACCAATCAGCCCCAGCATTTT
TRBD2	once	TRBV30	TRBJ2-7	CAWTGQASGHEQYF	TGTGCCTGGACGGGGCAGGCTAGCGGCCACGAGCAGTACTTC
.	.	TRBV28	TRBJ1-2	CASSSGSNYGYTF	TGTGCCAGCAGCTCCGGGAGTAACTATGGCTACACCTTC
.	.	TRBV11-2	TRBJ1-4	CASSLFGSNEKLFF	TGTGCCAGCAGCTTATTCGGTTCTAATGAAAAACTGTTTTTT
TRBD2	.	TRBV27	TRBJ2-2	CASRPNLAGNTGELFF	TGTGCCAGCAGACCTAACCTAGCGGGTAACACCGGGGAGCTGTTTTTT